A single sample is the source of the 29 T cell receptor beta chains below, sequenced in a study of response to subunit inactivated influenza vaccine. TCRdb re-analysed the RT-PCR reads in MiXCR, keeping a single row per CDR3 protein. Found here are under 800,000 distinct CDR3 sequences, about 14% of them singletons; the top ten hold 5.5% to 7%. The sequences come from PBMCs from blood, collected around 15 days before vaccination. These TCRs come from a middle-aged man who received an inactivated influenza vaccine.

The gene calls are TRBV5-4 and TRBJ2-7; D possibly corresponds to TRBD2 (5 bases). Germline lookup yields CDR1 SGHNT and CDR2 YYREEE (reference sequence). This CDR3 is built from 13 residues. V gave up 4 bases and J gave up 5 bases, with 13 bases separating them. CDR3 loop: CASSAGKRNEQYF. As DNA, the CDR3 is TGTGCCAGCAGCGCCGGGAAGAGGAACGAGCAGTACTTC.

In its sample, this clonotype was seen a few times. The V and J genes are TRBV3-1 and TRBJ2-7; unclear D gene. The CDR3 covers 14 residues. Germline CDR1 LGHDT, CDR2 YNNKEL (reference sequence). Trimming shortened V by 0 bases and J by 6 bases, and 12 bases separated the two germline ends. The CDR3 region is CASSQDPGFSEQYF. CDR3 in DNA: TGTGCCAGCAGCCAAGATCCCGGGTTCTCCGAGCAGTACTTC.

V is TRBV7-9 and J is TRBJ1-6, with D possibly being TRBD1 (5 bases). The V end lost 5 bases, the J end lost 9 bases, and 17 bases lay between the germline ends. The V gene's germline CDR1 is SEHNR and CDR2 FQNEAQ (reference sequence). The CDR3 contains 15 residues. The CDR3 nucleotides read TGTGCCAGCAGCCTAACTCAGGGAGGAGGTTCACCCCTCCACTTT. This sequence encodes CASSLTQGGGSPLHF. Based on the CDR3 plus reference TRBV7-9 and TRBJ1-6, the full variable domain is DTGVSQNPRHKITKRGQNVTFRCDPISEHNRLYWYRQTLGQGPEFLTYFQNEAQLEKSRLLSDRFSAERPKGSFSTLEIQRTEQGDSAMYLCASSLTQGGGSPLHFGNGTRLTVT.

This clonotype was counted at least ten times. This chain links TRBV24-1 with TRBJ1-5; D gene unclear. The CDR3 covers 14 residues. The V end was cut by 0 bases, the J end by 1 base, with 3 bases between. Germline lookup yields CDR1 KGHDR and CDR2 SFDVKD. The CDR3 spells CATSDLRSNQPQHF. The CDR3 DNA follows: TGTGCCACCAGTGATTTGCGGAGCAATCAGCCCCAGCATTTT.

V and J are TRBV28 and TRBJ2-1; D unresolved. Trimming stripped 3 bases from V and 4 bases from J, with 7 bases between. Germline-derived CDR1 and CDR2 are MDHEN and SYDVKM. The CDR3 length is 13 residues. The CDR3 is CASSFWRYNEQFF. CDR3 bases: TGTGCCAGCAGTTTCTGGCGGTACAATGAGCAGTTCTTC.

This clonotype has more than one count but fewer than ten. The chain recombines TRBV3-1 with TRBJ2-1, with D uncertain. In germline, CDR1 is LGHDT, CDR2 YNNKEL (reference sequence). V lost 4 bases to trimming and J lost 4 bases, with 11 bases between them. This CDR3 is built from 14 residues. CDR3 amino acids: CASSRTEEYNEQFF. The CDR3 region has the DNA TGTGCCAGCAGCCGGACGGAAGAATACAATGAGCAGTTCTTC.

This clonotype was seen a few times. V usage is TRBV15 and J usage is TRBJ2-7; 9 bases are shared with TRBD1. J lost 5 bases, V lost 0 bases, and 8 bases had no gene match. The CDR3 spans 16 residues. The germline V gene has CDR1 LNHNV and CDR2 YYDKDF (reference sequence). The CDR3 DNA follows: TGTGCCACCAGCAGAGAGAGGGACAGGGCCCCCCACGAGCAGTACTTC. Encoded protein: CATSRERDRAPHEQYF.

The CDR3 sequence: CASSQAGALYIQYF. CDR3 nucleotides: TGTGCCAGCAGCCAAGCGGGGGCTTTGTACATTCAGTACTTC. The rearrangement joins TRBV4-2 to TRBJ2-4, with D perhaps matching TRBD1 or TRBD2 (6 bases each). Trimming shortened V by 1 base and J by 8 bases, and 12 bases separated the two germline ends. There are 14 residues in the CDR3. The germline gives CDR1 LGHNA, CDR2 YNFKEQ.

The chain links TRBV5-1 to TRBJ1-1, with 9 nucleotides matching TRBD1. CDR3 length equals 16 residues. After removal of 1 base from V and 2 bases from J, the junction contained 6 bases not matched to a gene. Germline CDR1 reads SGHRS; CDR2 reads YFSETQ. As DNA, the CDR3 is TGCGCCAGCAGCTTGTCGGGACAGGGACGTAACACTGAAGCTTTCTTT. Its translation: CASSLSGQGRNTEAFF.

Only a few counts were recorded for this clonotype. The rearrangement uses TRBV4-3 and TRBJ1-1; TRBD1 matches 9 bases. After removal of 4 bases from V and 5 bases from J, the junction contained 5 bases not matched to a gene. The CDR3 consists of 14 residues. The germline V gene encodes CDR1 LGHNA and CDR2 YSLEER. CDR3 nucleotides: TGCGCCAGCAGCCGAGACAGGGGGTGGACTGAAGCTTTCTTT. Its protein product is CASSRDRGWTEAFF.

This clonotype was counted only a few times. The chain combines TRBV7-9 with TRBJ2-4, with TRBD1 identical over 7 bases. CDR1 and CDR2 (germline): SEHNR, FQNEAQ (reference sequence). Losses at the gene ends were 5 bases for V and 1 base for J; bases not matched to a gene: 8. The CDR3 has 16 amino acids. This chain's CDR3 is CASSTTGRAAKNIQYF. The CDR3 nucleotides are TGTGCCAGCAGCACGACAGGGCGCGCTGCCAAAAACATTCAGTACTTC.

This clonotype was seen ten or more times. The CDR3 nucleotides read TGTGCCAGCAGTTCTATTCCGGGACAGCGCAACTATGGCTACACCTTC. It codes for CASSSIPGQRNYGYTF. This chain links TRBV28 with TRBJ1-2, with 7 nucleotides matching TRBD1. The CDR3 spans 16 residues. V lost 4 bases to trimming and J lost 2 bases; unmatched junction nucleotides: 10. The V gene's germline CDR1 is MDHEN and CDR2 SYDVKM.

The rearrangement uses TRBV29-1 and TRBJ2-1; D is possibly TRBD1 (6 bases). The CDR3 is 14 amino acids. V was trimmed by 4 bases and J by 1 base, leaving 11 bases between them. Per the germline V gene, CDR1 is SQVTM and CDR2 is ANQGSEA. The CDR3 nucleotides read TGCAGCGTTGGGGGGCCGGGGTCCTACAATGAGCAGTTCTTC. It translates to CSVGGPGSYNEQFF.

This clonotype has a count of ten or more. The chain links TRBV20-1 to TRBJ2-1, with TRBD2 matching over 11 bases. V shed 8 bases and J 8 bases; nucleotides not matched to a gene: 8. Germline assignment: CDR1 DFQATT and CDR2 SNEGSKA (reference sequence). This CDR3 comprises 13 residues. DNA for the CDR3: TGCAGTCATAGCGGGGGGGCTCGGCATGAGCAGTTCTTC. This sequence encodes CSHSGGARHEQFF.

The CDR3 loop reads CSAGSNGFGYTF. CDR3 coding DNA: TGCAGCGCCGGTAGTAACGGCTTTGGCTACACCTTC. The rearrangement joins TRBV29-1 to TRBJ1-2; D not resolved. Trimming pared 7 bases from V and 7 bases from J, leaving 16 bases between. The germline V gene has CDR1 SQVTM and CDR2 ANQGSEA. The CDR3 is made up of 12 amino acids.

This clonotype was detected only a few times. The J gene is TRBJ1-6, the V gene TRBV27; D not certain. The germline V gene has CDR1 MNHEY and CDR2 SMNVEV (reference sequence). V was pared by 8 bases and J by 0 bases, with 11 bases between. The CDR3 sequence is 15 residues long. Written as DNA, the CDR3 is TGTGCCAGCGGGGAGTCGAGCTCCTATAATTCACCCCTCCACTTT. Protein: CASGESSSYNSPLHF.

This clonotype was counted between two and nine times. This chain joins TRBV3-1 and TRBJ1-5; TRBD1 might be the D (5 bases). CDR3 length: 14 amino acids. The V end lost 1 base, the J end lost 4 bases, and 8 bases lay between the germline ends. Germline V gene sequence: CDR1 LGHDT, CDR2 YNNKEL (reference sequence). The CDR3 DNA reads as TGTGCCAGCAGCCAAGCCCAGGGTAATCAGCCCCAGCATTTT. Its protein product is CASSQAQGNQPQHF.

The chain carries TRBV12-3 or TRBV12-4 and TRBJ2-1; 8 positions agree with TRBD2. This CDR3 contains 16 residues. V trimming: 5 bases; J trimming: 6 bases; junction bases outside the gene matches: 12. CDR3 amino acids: CASSLPGLVGVNEQFF. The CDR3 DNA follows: TGTGCCAGCAGTCTCCCGGGACTAGTCGGGGTCAATGAGCAGTTCTTC.

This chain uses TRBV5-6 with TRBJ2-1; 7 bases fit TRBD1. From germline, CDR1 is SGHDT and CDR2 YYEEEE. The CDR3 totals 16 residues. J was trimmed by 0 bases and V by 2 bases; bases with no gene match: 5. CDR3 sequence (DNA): TGTGCCAGCAGCTTAGGGACAGTTAGCTCCTACAATGAGCAGTTCTTC. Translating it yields CASSLGTVSSYNEQFF.

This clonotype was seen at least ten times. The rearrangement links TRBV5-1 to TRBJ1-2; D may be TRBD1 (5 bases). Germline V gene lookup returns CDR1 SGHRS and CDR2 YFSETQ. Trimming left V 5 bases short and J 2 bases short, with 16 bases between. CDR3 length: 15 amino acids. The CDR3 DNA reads TGCGCCAGCAGGGATCTAACAGGTTGGAACTATGGCTACACCTTC. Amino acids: CASRDLTGWNYGYTF.

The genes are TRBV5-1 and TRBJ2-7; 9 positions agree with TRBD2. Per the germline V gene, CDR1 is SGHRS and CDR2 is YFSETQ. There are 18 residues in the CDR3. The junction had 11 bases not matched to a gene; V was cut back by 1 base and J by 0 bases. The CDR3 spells CASSLRSGTSMSSYEQYF. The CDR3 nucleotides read TGCGCCAGCAGCTTGAGGTCCGGGACTAGCATGAGCTCCTACGAGCAGTACTTC. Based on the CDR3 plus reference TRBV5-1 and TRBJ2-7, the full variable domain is KAGVTQTPRYLIKTRGQQVTLSCSPISGHRSVSWYQQTPGQGLQFLFEYFSETQRNKGNFPGRFSGRQFSNSRSEMNVSTLELGDSALYLCASSLRSGTSMSSYEQYFGPGTRLTVT.

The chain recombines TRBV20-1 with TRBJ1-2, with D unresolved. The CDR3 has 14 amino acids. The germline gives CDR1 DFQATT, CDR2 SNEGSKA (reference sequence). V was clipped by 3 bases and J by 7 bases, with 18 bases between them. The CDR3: CSASPNLGLGGYTF. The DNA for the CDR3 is TGCAGTGCTAGCCCCAACCTAGGACTTGGTGGCTACACCTTC.

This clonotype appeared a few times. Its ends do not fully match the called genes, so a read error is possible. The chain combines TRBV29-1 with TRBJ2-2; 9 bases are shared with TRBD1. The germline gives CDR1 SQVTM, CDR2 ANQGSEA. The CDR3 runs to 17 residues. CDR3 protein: CSVFDYGTGPGTGGLFF. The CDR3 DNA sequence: TGCAGCGTCTTCGACTACGGGACAGGGCCCGGCACCGGGGGGCTGTTTTTT.

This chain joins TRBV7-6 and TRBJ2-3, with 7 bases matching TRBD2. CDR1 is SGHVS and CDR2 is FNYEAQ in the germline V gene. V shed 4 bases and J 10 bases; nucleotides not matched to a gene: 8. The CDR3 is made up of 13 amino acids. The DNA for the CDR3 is TGTGCCAGCAGCTCGGGAGGCCCCCGGGCGCAGTATTTT. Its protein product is CASSSGGPRAQYF.

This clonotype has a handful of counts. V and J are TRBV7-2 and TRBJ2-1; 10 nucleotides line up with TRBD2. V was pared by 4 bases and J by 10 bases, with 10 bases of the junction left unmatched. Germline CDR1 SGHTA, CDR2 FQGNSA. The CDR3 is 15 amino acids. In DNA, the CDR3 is TGTGCCAGCAGCTACAGCGGGAGGGCCTCTGGCGAGCAGTTCTTC. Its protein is CASSYSGRASGEQFF. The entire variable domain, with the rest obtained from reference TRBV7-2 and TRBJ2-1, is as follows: GAGVSQSPSNKVTEKGKDVELRCDPISGHTALYWYRQSLGQGLEFLIYFQGNSAPDKSGLPSDRFSAERTGGSVSTLTIQRTQQEDSAVYLCASSYSGRASGEQFFGPGTRLTVL.

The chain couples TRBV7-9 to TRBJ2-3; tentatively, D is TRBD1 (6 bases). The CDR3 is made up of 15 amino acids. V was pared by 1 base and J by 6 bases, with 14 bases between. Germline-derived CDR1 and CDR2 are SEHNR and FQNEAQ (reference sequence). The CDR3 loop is CASSLDRVTTDTQYF. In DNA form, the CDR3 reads TGTGCCAGCAGCTTAGACAGGGTAACAACGGATACGCAGTATTTT.

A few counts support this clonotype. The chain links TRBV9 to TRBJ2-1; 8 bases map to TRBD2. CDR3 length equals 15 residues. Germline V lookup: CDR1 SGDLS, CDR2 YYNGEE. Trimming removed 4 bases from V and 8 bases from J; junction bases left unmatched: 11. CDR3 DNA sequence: TGTGCCAGCAGCTCCCACGGGACTAGGAAACATGAGCAGTTCTTC. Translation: CASSSHGTRKHEQFF.

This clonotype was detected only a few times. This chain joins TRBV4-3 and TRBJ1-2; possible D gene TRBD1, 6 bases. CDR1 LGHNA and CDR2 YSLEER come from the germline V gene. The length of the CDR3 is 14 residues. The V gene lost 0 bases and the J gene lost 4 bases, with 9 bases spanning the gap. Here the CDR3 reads CASSQDRGLYGYTF. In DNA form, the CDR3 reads TGCGCCAGCAGCCAAGACAGGGGACTCTATGGCTACACCTTC.

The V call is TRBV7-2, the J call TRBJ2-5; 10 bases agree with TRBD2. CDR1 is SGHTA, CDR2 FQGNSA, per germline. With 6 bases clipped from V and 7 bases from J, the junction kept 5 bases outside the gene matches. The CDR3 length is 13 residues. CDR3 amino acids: CASRLASGRTQYF. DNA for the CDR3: TGTGCCAGCAGGCTGGCTAGCGGGAGGACCCAGTACTTC.